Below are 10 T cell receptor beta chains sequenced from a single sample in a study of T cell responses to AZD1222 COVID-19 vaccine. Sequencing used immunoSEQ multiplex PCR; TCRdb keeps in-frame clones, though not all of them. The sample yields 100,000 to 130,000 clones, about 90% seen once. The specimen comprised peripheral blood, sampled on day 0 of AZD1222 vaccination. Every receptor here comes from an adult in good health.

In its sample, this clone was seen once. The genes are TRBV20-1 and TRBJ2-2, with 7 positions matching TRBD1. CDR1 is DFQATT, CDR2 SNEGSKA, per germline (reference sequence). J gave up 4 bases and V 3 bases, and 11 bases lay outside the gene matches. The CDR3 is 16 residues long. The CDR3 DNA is TGCAGTGCTAGTAGGGACAGTACAGGGTCCACCGGGGAGCTGTTTTTT. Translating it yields CSASRDSTGSTGELFF.

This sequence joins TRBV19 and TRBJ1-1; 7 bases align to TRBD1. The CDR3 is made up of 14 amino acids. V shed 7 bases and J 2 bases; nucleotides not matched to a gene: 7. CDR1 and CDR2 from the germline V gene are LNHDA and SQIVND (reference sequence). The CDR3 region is CASTFWTGNTEAFF. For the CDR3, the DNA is TGTGCCAGTACCTTTTGGACAGGAAACACTGAAGCTTTCTTT.

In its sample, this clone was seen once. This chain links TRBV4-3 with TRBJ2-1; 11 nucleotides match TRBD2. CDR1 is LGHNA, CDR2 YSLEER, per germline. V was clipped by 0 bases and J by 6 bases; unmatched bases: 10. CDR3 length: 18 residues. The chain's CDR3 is CASSQDLVLAGALNEQFF. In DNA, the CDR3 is TGCGCCAGCAGCCAAGATTTAGTACTAGCGGGAGCCCTCAATGAGCAGTTCTTC.

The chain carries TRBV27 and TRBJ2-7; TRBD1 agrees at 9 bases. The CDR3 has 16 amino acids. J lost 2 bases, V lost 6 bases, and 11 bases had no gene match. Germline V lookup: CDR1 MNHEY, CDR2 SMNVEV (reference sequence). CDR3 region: CASRNSGTGSPYEQYF. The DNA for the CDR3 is TGTGCCAGCAGGAACTCCGGGACAGGGAGCCCCTACGAGCAGTACTTC.

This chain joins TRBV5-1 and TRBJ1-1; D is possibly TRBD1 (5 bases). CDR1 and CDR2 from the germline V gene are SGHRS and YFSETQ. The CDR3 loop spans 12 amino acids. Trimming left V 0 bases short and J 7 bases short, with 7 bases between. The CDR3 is CASSLGDGEAFF. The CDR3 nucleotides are TGCGCCAGCAGCTTGGGGGACGGTGAAGCTTTCTTT.

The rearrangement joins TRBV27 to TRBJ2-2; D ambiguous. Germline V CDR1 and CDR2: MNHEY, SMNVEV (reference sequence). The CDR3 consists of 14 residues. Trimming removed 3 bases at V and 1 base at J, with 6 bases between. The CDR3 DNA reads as TGTGCCAGCAGTTTTCGAGAGAACACCGGGGAGCTGTTTTTT. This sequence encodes CASSFRENTGELFF.

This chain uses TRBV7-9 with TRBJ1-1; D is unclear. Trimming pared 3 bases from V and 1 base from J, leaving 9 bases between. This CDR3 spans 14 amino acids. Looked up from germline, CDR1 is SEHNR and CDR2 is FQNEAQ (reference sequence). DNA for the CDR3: TGTGCCAGCAGCTTTACCGCCTCGAACACTGAAGCTTTCTTT. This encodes CASSFTASNTEAFF.

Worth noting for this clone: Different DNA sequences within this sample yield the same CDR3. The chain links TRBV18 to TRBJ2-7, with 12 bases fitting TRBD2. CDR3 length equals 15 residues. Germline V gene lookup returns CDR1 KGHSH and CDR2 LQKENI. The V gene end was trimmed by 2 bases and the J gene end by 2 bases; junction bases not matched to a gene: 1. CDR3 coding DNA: TGTGCCAGCTCACCAGGACTAGCGGGGACCTACGAGCAGTACTTC. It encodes CASSPGLAGTYEQYF.

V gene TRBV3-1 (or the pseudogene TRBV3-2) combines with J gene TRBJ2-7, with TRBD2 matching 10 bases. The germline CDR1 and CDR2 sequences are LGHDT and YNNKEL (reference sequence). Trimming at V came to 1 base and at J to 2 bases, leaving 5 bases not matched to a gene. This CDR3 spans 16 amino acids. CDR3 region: CASSQAGTSVPYEQYF. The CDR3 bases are TGTGCCAGCAGCCAAGCCGGGACTAGCGTCCCCTACGAGCAGTACTTC.

The CDR3 DNA follows: TGTGCCAGCAGCTTGGCCATGGGATCCTACAATGAGCAGTTCTTC. Translation gives CASSLAMGSYNEQFF. The chain joins TRBV5-5 to TRBJ2-1; D is uncertain. The CDR3 is 15 amino acids. Germline V gene lookup returns CDR1 SGHKS and CDR2 YYEKEE (reference sequence). The V end lost 0 bases, the J end lost 1 base, and 8 bases lay between the germline ends.